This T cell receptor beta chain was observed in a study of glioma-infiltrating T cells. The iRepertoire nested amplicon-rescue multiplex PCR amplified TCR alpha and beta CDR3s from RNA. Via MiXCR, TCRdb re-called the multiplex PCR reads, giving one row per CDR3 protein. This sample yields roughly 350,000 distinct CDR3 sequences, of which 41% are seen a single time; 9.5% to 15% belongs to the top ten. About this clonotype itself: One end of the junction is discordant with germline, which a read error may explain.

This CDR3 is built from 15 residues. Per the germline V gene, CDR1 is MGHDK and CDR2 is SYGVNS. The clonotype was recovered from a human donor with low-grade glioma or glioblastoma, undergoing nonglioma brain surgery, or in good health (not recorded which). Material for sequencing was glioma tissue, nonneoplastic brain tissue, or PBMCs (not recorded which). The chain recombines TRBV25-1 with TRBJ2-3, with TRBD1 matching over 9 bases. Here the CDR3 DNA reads TGTGTCAGCAGTGAAGGGGGACAGGGCACAGATACACAGTATTTT. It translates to CVSSEGGQGTDTQYF. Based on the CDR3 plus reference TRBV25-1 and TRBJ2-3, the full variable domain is EADIYQTPRYLVIGTGKKITLECSQTMGHDKMYWYQQDPGMELHLIHYSYGVNSTEKGDLSSESTVSRIRTEHFPLTLESARPSHTSQYLCVSSEGGQGTDTQYFGPGTRLTVL.